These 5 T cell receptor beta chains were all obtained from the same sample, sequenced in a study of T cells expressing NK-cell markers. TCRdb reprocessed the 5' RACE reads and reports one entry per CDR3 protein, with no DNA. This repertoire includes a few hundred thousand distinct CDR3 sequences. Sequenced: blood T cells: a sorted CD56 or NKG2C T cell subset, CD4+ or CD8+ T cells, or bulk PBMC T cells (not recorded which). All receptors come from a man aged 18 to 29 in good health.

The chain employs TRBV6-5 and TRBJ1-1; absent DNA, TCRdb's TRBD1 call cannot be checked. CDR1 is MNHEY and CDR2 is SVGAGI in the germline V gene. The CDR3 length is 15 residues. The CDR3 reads CASSSLSRVMTEAFF.

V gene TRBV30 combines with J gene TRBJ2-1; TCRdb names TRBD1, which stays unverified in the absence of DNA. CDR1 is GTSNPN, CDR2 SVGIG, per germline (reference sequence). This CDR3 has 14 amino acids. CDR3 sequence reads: CAWGGGQVYNEQFF.

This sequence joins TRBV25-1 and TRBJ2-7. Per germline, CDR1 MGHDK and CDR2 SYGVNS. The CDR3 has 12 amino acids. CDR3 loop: CASSSKPNEQYF.

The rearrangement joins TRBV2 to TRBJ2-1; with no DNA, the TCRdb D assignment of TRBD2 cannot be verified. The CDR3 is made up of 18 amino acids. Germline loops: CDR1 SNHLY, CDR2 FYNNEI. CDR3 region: CASPRGNSGRDSYNEQFF.

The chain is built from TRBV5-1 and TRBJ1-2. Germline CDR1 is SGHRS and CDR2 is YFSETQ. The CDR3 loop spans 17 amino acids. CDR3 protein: CASSLAPRGRGREGYTF.